This T cell receptor (beta chain) was recorded in a study of blood T cell repertoires in COVID-19. Background on the study: Acute and convalescent COVID-19 samples came from the United States, Italy and Spain. Sources were T cells, B-cell-depleted T cells, or PBMCs; the material itself was cDNA or gDNA.

CDR3 length: 14 amino acids. J gave up 5 bases and V 7 bases, and 8 bases lay outside the gene matches. Germline CDR1 and CDR2: SNHLY and FYNNEI. Authors' processing steps: Quantification of nucleated cells was approximated via reference gene primer amplification. Clones were read by immunoSEQ multiplex PCR, and TCRdb kept only the in-frame ones, dropping some. For V, J and clone size, that table is used; D and trimming come from the DNA. The sample records approximately 100,000 clones, over 75% being singletons. V gene TRBV2 combines with J gene TRBJ2-5, with 9 nucleotides matching TRBD1. Sequenced material: peripheral blood. The receptor was derived from a human donor in a cohort sampled during active COVID-19. Here the CDR3 DNA reads TGTGCCAGCACTTCCGGGACAGGGAGTGAGACCCAGTACTTC. Encoded protein: CASTSGTGSETQYF. Combining the CDR3 with reference TRBV2 and TRBJ2-5 gives the whole variable domain EPEVTQTPSHQVTQMGQEVILRCVPISNHLYFYWYRQILGQKVEFLVSFYNNEISEKSEIFDDQFSVERPDGSNFTLKIRSTKLEDSAMYFCASTSGTGSETQYFGPGTRLLVL.